Detailed here is one T cell receptor (beta chain). The data derive from a study of monozygotic twins with inflammatory bowel disease. Every TCR library consumed 3,000 to 4,500 ng of total RNA. TCRdb reprocessed the 5' RACE reads, keeping one entry per CDR3 protein, no DNA. The listing records 120,000 to 150,000 distinct CDR3 sequences. This clonotype was obtained from a human donor with ulcerative colitis or Crohn's disease, or a healthy co-twin of an affected twin (not recorded which). Input material: blood.

This chain's CDR3 is CASSYQGTGGNQPQHF. The chain links TRBV6-5 to TRBJ1-5; TCRdb gives TRBD1 as the D gene, but with no DNA this cannot be confirmed. The germline CDR1 and CDR2 sequences are MNHEY and SVGAGI. This CDR3 has 16 amino acids.